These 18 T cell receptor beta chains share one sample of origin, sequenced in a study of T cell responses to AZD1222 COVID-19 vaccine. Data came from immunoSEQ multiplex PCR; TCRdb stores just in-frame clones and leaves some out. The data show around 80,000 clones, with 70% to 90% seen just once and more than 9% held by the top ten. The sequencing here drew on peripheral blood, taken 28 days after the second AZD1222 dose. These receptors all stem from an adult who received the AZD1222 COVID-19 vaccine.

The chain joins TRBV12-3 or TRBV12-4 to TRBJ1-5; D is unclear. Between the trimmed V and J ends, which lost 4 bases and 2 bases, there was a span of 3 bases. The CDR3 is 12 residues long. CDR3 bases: TGTGCCAGCAGTTCTGGCAATCAGCCCCAGCATTTT. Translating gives CASSSGNQPQHF.

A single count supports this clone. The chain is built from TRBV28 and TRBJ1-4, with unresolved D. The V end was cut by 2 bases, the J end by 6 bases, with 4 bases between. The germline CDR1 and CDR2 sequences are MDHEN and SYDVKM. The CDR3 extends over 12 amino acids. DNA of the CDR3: TGTGCCAGCAGTTTACGTGATGAAAAACTGTTTTTT. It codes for CASSLRDEKLFF. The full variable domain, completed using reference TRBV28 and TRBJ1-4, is DVKVTQSSRYLVKRTGEKVFLECVQDMDHENMFWYRQDPGLGLRLIYFSYDVKMKEKGDIPEGYSVSREKKERFSLILESASTNQTSMYLCASSLRDEKLFFGSGTQLSVL.

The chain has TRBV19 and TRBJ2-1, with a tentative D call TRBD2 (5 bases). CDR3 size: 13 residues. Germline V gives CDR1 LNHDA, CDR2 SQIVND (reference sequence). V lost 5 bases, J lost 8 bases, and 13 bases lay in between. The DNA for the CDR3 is TGTGCCAGTAGTCCTTGGACTGCCGATGAGCAGTTCTTC. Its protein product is CASSPWTADEQFF.

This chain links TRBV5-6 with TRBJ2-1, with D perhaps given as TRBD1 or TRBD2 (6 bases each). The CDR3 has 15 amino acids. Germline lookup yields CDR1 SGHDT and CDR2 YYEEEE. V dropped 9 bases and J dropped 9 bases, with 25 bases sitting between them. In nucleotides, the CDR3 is TGTGCCACCTTTGCGGCCGGGGGCTGGGGGACTGAGCAGTTCTTC. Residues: CATFAAGGWGTEQFF.

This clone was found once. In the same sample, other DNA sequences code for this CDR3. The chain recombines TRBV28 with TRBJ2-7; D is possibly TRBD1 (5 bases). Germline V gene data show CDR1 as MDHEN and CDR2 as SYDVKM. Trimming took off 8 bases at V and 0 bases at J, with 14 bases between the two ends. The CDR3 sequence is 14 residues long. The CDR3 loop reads CASSLGAGSYEQYF. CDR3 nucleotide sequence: TGTGCCAGCTCTCTAGGGGCCGGCTCCTACGAGCAGTACTTC.

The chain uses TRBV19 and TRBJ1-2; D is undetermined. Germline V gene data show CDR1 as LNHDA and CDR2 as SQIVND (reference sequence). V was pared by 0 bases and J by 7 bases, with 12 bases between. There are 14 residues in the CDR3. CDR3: CASSIEVPGAGYTF. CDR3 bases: TGTGCCAGTAGTATAGAGGTGCCAGGAGCTGGCTACACCTTC.

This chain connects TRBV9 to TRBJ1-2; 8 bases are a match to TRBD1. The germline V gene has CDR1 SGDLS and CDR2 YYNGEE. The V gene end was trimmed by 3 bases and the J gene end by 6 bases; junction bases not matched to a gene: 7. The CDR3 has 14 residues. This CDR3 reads CASSAGSGGNGYTF. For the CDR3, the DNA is TGTGCCAGCAGCGCGGGATCAGGGGGCAATGGCTACACCTTC.

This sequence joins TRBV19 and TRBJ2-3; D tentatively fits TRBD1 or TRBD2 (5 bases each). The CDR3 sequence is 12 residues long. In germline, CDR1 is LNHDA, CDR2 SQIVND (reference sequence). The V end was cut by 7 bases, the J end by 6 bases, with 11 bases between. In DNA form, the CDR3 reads TGTGCCAGTACGGGGCCCGGGGATACGCAGTATTTT. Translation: CASTGPGDTQYF.

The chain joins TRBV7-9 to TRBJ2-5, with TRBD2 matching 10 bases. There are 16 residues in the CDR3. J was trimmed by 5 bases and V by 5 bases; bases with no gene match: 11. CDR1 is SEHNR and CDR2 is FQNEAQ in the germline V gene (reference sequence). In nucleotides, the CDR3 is TGTGCCAGCAGCCCCGGGACTAGCGTGTATTTGGAGACCCAGTACTTC. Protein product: CASSPGTSVYLETQYF.

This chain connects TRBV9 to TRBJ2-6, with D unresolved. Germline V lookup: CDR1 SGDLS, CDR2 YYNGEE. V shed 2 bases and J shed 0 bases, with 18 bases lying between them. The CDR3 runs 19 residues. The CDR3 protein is CASSVSPFTDSSGANVLTF. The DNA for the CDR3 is TGTGCCAGCAGCGTTTCCCCCTTCACTGATAGCTCTGGGGCCAACGTCCTGACTTTC.

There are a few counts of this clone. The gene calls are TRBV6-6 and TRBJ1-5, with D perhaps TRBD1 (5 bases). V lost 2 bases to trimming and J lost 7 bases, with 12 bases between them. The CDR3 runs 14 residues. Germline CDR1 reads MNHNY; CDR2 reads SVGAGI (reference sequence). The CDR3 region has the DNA TGTGCCAGCAGTTACGGGGGTAATGGGCAGCCCCAGCATTTT. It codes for CASSYGGNGQPQHF.

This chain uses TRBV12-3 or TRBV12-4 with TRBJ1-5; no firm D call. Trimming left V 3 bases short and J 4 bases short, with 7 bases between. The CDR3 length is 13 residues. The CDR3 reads CASSLLPNQPQHF. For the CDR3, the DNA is TGTGCCAGCAGTTTGCTCCCTAATCAGCCCCAGCATTTT.

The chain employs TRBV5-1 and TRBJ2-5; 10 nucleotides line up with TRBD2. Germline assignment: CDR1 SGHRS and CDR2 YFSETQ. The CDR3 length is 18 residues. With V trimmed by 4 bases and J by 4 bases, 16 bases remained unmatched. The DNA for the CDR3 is TGCGCCAGCAGCCCCAGCGGGGGGGCCTTCCATGACCCAGAGACCCAGTACTTC. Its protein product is CASSPSGGAFHDPETQYF.

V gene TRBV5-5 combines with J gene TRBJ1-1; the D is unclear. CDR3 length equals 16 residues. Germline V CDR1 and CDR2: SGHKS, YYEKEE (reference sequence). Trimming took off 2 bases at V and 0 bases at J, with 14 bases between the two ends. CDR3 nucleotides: TGTGCCAGCAGCTTAAGAGCGTCTACCGTGAACACTGAAGCTTTCTTT. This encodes CASSLRASTVNTEAFF.

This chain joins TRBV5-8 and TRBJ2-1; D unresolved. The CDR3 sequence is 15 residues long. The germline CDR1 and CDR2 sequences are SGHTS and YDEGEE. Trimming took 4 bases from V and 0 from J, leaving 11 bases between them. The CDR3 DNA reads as TGTGCCAGCAGCCCCCCCCTTTTCTCCTACAATGAGCAGTTCTTC. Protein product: CASSPPLFSYNEQFF. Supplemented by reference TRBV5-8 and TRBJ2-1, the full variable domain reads EAGVTQSPTHLIKTRGQQATLRCSPISGHTSVYWYQQALGLGLQFLLWYDEGEERNRGNFPPRFSGRQFPNYSSELNVNALELEDSALYLCASSPPLFSYNEQFFGPGTRLTVL.

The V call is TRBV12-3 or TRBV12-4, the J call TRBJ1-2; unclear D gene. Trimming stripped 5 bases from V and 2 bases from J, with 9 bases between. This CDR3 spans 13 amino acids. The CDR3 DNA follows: TGTGCCAGCAGTGGGGTCCTCAACTATGGCTACACCTTC. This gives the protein CASSGVLNYGYTF.

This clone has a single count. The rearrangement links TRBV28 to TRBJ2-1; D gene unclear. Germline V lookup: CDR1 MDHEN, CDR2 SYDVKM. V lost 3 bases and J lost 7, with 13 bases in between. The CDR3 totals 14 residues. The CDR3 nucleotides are TGTGCCAGCAGTTTTTCAGGAAGGGAAAATGAGCAGTTCTTC. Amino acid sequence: CASSFSGRENEQFF. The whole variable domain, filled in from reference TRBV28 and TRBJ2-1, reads DVKVTQSSRYLVKRTGEKVFLECVQDMDHENMFWYRQDPGLGLRLIYFSYDVKMKEKGDIPEGYSVSREKKERFSLILESASTNQTSMYLCASSFSGRENEQFFGPGTRLTVL.

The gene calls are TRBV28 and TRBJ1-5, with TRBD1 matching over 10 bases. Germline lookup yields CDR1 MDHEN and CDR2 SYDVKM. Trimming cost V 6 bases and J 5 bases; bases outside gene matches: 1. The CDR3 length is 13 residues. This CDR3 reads CASRGTGDQPQHF. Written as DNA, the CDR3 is TGTGCCAGCAGGGGGACAGGGGATCAGCCCCAGCATTTT.